Given below is one TCR beta chain in context. The antigen remains undetermined. The primer mix had 60 Vbeta and 13 Jbeta primers. Only in-frame clones appear in the TCRdb table, and some are missing; sequencing was by immunoSEQ multiplex PCR. The sample yields roughly 90,000 clones, around three quarters seen once. CDR1 is SGDLS and CDR2 is YYNGEE in the germline V gene. This CDR3 has 15 amino acids. V gave up 0 bases and J gave up 0 bases; unmatched junction bases: 2. The sample originates from a study of cytomegalovirus exposure and HLA in healthy donors. Regarding the study as a whole: No immune exposure information besides CMV serostatus was available. Data from an earlier analysis indicated that most TCR beta V segments were productive either about 90% or about 30% of the time.

Material for sequencing was PBMCs. This chain uses TRBV9 with TRBJ2-7, with 8 bases fitting TRBD2. The TCR comes from a woman aged 40 to 50 in good health and CMV-seropositive. The CDR3 nucleotides are TGTGCCAGCAGCGTAGGTAGCGGGGTCTCCTACGAGCAGTACTTC. Translating gives CASSVGSGVSYEQYF. The full variable domain, its missing parts supplied by reference TRBV9 and TRBJ2-7, is DSGVTQTPKHLITATGQRVTLRCSPRSGDLSVYWYQQSLDQGLQFLIQYYNGEERAKGNILERFSAQQFPDLHSELNLSSLELGDSALYFCASSVGSGVSYEQYFGPGTRLTVT.